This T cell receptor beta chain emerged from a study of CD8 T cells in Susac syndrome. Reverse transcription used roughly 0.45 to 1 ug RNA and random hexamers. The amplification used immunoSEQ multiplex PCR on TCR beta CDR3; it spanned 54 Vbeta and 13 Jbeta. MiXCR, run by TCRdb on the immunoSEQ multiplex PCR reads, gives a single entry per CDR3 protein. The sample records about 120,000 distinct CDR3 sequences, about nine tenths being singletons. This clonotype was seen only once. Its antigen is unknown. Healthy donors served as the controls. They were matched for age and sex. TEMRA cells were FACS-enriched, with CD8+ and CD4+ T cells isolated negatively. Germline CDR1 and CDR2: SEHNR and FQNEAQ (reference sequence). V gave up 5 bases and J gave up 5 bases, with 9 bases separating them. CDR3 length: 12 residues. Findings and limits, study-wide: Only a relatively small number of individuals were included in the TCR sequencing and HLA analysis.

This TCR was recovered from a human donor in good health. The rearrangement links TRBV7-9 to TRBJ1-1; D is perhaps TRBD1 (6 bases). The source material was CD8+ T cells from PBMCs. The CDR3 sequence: CASSADRTEAFF. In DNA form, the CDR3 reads TGTGCCAGCAGCGCGGACAGAACTGAAGCTTTCTTT.